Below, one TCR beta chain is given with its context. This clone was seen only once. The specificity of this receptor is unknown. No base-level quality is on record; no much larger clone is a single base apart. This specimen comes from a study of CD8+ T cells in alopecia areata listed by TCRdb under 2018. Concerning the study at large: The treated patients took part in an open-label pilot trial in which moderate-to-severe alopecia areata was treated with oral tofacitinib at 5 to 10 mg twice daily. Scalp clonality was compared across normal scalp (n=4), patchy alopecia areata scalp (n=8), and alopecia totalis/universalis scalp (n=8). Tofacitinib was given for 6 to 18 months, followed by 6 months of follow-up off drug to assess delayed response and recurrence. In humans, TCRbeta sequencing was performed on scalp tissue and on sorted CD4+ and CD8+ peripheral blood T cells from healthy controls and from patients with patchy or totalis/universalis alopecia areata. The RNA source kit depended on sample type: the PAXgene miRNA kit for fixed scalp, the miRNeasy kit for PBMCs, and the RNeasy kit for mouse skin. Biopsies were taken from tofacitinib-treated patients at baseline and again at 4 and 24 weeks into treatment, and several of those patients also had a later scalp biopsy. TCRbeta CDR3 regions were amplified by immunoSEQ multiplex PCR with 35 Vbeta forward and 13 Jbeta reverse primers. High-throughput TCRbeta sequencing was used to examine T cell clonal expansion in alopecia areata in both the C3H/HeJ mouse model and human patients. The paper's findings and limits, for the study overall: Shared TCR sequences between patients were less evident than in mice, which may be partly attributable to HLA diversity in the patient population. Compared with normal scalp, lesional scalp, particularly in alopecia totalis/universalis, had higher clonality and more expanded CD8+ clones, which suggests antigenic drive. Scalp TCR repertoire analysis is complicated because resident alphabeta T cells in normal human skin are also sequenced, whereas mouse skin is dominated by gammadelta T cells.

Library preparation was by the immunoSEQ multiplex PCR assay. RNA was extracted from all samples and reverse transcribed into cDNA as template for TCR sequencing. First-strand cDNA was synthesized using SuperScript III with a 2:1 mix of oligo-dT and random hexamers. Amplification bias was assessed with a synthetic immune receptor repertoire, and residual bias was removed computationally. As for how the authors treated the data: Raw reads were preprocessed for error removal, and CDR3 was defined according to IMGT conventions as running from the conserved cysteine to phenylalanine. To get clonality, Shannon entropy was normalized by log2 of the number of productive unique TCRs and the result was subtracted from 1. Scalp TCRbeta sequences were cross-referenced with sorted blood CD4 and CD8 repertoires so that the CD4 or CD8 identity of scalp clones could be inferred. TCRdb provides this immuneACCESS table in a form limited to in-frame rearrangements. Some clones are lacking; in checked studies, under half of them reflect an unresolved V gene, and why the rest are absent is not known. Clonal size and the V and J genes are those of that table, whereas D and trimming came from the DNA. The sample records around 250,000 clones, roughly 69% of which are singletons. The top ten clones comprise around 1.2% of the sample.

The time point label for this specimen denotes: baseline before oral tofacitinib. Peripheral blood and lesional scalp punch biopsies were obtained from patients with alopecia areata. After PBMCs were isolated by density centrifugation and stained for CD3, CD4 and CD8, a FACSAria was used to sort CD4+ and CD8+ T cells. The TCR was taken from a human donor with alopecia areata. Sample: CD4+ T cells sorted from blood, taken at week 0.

The CDR3 reads as follows: CASSEERQRGTQYF. The sequence in DNA is TGTGCCAGCAGTGAAGAGAGGCAGCGTGGAACCCAGTACTTC. Recombination joined TRBV6-1 with TRBJ2-5; the D gene cannot be resolved reliably. From cysteine to phenylalanine, the CDR3 is 14 amino acids long. The DNA shown is the 42-base CDR3, in frame from base 1. As encoded in the germline V gene, CDR1 is MNHNS while CDR2 is SASEGT. Cut back by 1 base and 8 bases, the V and J ends lie 14 bases apart.